This T cell receptor (beta chain) was identified in a study of CD4 T cells in relation to SARS-CoV-2 and coronaviruses. General study points: Pre-pandemic and post-infection samples never came from the same donor.

Turning to this clone: Its matching antigen is unknown.

Generated by immunoSEQ multiplex PCR, the TCRdb table keeps only in-frame clones and is missing some. The table has tens of thousands of clones, roughly 76% seen once. CD4+ T cells from unexposed donors were obtained before the COVID-19 pandemic (2011-2018). The cells were cultured for 9 to 11 days before CD4+ T cells were isolated. About 2 million PBMCs per well were cultured with 8.5 to 10 IU/ml IL-2. Trimming removed 2 bases from V and 0 bases from J; junction bases left unmatched: 5. This CDR3 region has 16 residues. The germline gives CDR1 LGHNA, CDR2 YNFKEQ. V gene TRBV4-2 combines with J gene TRBJ1-2, with TRBD1 matching 8 bases. What was sequenced was CD4+ T cells from PBMCs, cultured in vitro. The clonotype comes from a human donor in good health. The CDR3 nucleotides read TGTGCCAGCAGCCAACAGGGGGCTTTGACTAACTATGGCTACACCTTC. This sequence encodes CASSQQGALTNYGYTF.